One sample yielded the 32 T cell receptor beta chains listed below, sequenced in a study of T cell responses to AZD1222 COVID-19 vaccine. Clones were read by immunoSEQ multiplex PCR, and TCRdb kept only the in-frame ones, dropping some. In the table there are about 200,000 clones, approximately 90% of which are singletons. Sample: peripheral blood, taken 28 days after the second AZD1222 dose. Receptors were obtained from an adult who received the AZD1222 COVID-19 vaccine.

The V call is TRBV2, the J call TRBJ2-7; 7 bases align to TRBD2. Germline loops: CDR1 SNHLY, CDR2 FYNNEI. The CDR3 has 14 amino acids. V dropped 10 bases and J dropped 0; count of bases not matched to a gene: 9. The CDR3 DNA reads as TGTGCCATCCTCACGGGGGGTGGCTCCTACGAGCAGTACTTC. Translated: CAILTGGGSYEQYF.

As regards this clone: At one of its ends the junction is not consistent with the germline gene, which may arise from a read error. CDR3 sequence (DNA): TGTGCCAGCAGCGTAGACAGGGGGAGGGACAATGAGCAGTTCTTC. Amino acid sequence: CASSVDRGRDNEQFF. The rearrangement uses TRBV11-3 and TRBJ2-1; 9 nucleotides agree with TRBD1. The CDR3 covers 15 residues. Germline values: CDR1 SGHNT, CDR2 YENEEA. The complete variable domain, with remaining parts taken from reference TRBV11-3 and TRBJ2-1, reads EAGVVQSPRYKIIEKKQPVAFWCNPISGHNTLYWYLQNLGQGPELLIRYENEEAVDDSQLPKDRFSAERLKGVDSTLKIQPAELGDSAVYLCASSVDRGRDNEQFFGPGTRLTVL.

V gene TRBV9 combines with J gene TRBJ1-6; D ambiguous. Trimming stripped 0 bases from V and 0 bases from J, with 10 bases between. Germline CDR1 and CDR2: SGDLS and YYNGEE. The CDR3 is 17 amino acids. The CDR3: CASSVGWKSSYNSPLHF. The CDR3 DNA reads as TGTGCCAGCAGCGTAGGCTGGAAGAGCTCCTATAATTCACCCCTCCACTTT.

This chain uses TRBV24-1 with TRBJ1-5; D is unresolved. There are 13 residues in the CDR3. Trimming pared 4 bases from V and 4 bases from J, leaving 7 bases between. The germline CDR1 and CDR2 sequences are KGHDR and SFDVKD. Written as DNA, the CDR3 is TGTGCCACCAGTGACGGTCTAAATCAGCCCCAGCATTTT. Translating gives CATSDGLNQPQHF.

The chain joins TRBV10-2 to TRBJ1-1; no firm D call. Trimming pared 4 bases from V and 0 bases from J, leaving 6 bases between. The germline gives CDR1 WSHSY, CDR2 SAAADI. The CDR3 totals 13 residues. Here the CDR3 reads CASSVDMNTEAFF. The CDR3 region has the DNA TGCGCCAGCAGTGTAGACATGAACACTGAAGCTTTCTTT.

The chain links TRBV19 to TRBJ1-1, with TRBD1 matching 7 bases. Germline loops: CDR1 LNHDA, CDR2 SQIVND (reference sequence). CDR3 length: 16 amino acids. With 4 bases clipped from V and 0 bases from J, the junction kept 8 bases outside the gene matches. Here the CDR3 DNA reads TGTGCCAGTAGTAACTCACAGGGGACCTTGAACACTGAAGCTTTCTTT. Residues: CASSNSQGTLNTEAFF. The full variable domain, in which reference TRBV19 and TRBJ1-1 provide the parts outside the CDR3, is DGGITQSPKYLFRKEGQNVTLSCEQNLNHDAMYWYRQDPGQGLRLIYYSQIVNDFQKGDIAEGYSVSREKKESFPLTVTSAQKNPTAFYLCASSNSQGTLNTEAFFGQGTRLTVV.

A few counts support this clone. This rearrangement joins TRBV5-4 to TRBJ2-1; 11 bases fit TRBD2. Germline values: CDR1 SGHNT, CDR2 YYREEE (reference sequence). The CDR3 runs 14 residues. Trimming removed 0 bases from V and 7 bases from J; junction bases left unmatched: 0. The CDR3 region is CASSLGLAGNEQFF. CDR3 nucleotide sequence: TGTGCCAGCAGCTTGGGACTAGCGGGAAATGAGCAGTTCTTC.

CDR3 protein: CASSPRRAGEQYF. The CDR3 DNA reads as TGTGCCAGCAGTCCACGGCGGGCGGGGGAGCAGTACTTC. The V gene is TRBV6-5, the J gene TRBJ2-7; D is perhaps TRBD2 (6 bases). Trimming shortened V by 5 bases and J by 7 bases, and 15 bases separated the two germline ends. CDR1 is MNHEY, CDR2 SVGAGI, per germline. CDR3 length: 13 residues.

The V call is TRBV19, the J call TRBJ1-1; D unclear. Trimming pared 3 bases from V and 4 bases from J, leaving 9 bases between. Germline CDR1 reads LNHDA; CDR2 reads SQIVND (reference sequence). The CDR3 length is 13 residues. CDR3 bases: TGTGCCAGTAGTATTTGGCTGGGCACTGAAGCTTTCTTT. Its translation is CASSIWLGTEAFF.

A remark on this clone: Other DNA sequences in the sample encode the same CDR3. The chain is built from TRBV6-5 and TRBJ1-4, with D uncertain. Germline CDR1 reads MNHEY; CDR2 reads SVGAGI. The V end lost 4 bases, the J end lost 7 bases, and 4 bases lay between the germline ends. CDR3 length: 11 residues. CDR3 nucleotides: TGTGCCAGCAGTTCCGGTGAAAAACTGTTTTTT. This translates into CASSSGEKLFF.

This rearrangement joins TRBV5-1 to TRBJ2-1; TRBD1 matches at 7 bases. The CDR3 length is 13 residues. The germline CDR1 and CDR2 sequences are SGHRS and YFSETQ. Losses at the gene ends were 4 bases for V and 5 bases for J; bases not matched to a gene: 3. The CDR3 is CASSPGQDNEQFF. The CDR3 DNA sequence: TGCGCCAGCAGCCCCGGACAGGACAATGAGCAGTTCTTC.

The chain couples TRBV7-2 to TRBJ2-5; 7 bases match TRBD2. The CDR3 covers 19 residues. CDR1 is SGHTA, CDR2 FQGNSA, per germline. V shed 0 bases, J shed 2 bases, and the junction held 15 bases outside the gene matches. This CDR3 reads CASSLAGPWLADPQETQYF. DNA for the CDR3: TGTGCCAGCAGCTTAGCGGGTCCCTGGCTAGCGGACCCACAAGAGACCCAGTACTTC.

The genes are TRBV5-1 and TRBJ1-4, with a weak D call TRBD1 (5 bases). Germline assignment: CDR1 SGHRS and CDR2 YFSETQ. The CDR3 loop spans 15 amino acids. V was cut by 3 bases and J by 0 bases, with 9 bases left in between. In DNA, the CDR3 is TGCGCCAGCAGCTCGACGACAGCAACTAATGAAAAACTGTTTTTT. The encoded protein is CASSSTTATNEKLFF.

The CDR3 bases are TGCGCCAGCAGCCCTCCCGTCTCTGGAGGGGCGGGAGGCAATGAGCAGTTCTTC. This codes for CASSPPVSGGAGGNEQFF. The chain uses TRBV5-1 and TRBJ2-1; 8 bases fit TRBD2. This CDR3 has 18 amino acids. The germline V gene has CDR1 SGHRS and CDR2 YFSETQ. J was trimmed by 6 bases and V by 4 bases; bases with no gene match: 18.

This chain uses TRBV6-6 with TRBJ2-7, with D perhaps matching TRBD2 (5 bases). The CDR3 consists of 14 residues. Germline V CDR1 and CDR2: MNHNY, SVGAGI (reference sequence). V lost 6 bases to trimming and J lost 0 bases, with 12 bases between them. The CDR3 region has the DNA TGTGCCAGCAGACCCCTAGCAGGCTCCTACGAGCAGTACTTC. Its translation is CASRPLAGSYEQYF.

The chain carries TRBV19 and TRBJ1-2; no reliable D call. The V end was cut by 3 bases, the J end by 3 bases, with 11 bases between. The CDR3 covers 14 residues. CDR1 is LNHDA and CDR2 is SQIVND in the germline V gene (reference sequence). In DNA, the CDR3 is TGTGCCAGTAGTATGGGGAGGGCGTACTATGGCTACACCTTC. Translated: CASSMGRAYYGYTF.

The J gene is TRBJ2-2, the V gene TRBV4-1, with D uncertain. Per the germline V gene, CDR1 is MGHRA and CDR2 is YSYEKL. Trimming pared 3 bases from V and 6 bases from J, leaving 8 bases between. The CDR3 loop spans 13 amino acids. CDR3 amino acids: CASSQGWAGELFF. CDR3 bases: TGCGCCAGCAGCCAGGGGTGGGCCGGGGAGCTGTTTTTT.

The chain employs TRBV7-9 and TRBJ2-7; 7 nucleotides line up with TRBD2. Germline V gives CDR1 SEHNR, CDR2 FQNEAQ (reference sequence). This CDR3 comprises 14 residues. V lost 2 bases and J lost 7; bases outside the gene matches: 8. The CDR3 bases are TGTGCCAGCAGCTTAAGCGGGACTCGGGGGGAGCAGTACTTC. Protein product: CASSLSGTRGEQYF.

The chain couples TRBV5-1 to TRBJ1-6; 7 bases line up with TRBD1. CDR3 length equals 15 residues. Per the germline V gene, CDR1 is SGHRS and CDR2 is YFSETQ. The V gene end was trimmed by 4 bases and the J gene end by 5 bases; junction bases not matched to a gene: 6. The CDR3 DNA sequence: TGCGCCAGCAGCCTACGACAGGGAGATAATTCACCCCTCCACTTT. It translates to CASSLRQGDNSPLHF.

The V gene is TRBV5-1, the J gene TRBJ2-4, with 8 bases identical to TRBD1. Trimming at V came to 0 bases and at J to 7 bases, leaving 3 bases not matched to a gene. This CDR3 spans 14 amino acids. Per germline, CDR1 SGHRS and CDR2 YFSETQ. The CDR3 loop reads CASSLDQGANIQYF. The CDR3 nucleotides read TGCGCCAGCAGCTTGGATCAGGGGGCGAACATTCAGTACTTC.

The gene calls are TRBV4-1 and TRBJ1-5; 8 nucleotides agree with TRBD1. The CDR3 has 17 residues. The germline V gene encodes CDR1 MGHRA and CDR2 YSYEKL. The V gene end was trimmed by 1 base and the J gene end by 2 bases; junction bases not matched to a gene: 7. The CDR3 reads CASSQAQDRGGNQPQHF. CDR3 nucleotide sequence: TGCGCCAGCAGCCAAGCCCAAGACAGGGGTGGCAATCAGCCCCAGCATTTT.

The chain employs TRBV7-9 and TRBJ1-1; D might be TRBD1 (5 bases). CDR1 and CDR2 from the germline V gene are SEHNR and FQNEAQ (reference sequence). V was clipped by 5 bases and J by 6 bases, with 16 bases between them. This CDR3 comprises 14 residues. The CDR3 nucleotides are TGTGCCAGCAGCCCGGATTGGGGCAGCGCTGAAGCTTTCTTT. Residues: CASSPDWGSAEAFF. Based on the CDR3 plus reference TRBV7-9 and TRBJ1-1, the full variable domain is DTGVSQNPRHKITKRGQNVTFRCDPISEHNRLYWYRQTLGQGPEFLTYFQNEAQLEKSRLLSDRFSAERPKGSFSTLEIQRTEQGDSAMYLCASSPDWGSAEAFFGQGTRLTVV.

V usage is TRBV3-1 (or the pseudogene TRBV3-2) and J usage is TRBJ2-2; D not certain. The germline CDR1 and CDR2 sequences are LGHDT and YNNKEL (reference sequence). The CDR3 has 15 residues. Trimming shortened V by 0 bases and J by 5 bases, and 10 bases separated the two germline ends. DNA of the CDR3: TGTGCCAGCAGCCAAGATTGGCAGAAGACCGGGGAGCTGTTTTTT. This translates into CASSQDWQKTGELFF.

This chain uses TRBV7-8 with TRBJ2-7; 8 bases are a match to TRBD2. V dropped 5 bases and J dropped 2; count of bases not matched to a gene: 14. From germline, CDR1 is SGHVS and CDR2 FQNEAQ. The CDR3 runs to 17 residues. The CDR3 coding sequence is TGTGCCAGCAGCCCTCGACGCGGAACTAGCGGAACCTACGAGCAGTACTTC. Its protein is CASSPRRGTSGTYEQYF.

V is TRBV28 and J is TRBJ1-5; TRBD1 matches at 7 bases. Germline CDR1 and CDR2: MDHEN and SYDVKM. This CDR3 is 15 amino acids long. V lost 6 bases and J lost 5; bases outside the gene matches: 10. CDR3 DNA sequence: TGTGCCAGCAGAACCCCGACAGGGAGGGATCAGCCCCAGCATTTT. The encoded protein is CASRTPTGRDQPQHF.

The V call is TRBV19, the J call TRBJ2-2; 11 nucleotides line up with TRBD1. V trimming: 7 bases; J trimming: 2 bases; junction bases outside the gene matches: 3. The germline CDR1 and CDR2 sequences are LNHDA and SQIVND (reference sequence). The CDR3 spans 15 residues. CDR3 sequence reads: CASMDRGHNTGELFF. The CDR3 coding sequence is TGTGCCAGTATGGACAGGGGGCATAACACCGGGGAGCTGTTTTTT. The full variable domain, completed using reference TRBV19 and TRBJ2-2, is DGGITQSPKYLFRKEGQNVTLSCEQNLNHDAMYWYRQDPGQGLRLIYYSQIVNDFQKGDIAEGYSVSREKKESFPLTVTSAQKNPTAFYLCASMDRGHNTGELFFGEGSRLTVL.

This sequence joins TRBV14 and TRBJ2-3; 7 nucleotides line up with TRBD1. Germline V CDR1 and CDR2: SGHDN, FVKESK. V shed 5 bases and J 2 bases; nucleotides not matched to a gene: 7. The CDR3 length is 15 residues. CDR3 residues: CASSDGTALTDTQYF. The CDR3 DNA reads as TGTGCCAGCAGCGACGGGACAGCGCTCACAGATACGCAGTATTTT.

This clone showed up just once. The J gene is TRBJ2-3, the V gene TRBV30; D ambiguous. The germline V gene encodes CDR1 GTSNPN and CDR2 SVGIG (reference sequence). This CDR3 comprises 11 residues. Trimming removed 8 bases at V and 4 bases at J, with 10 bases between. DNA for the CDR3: TGTGCCGGGTCCTTGGCAGATACGCAGTATTTT. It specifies CAGSLADTQYF. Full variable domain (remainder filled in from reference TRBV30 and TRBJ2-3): SQTIHQWPATLVQPVGSPLSLECTVEGTSNPNLYWYRQAAGRGLQLLFYSVGIGQISSEVPQNLSASRPQDRQFILSSKKLLLSDSGFYLCAGSLADTQYFGPGTRLTVL.

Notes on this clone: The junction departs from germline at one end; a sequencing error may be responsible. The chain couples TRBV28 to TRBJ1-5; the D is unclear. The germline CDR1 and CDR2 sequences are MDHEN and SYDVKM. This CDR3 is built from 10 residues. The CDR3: CASSYQPQHF. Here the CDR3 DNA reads TGTGCCAGTAGCTATCAGCCCCAGCATTTT.

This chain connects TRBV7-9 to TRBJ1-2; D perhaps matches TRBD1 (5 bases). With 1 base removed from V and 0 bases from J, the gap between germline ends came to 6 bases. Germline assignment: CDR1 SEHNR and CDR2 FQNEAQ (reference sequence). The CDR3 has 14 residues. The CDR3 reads CASSLEGPNYGYTF. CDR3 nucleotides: TGTGCCAGCAGCTTAGAGGGGCCTAACTATGGCTACACCTTC.

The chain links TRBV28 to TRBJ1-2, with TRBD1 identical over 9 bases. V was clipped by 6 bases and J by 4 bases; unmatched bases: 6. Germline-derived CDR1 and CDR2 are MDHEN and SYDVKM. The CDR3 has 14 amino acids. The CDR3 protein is CASRTTGGAYGYTF. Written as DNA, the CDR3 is TGTGCCAGCAGAACAACAGGGGGCGCCTATGGCTACACCTTC.

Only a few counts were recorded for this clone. CDR3 sequence (DNA): TGTGCCAGCAGCTTAGCTAACAGGGCGGTCGAGCAGTACTTC. This codes for CASSLANRAVEQYF. The V gene is TRBV11-3, the J gene TRBJ2-7; possibly TRBD1 for D (6 bases). The germline V gene encodes CDR1 SGHNT and CDR2 YENEEA. The V end was cut by 1 base, the J end by 6 bases, with 13 bases between. The CDR3 is 14 amino acids.